These T cell receptor beta chains were read from a single sample in a study of T cell responses to AZD1222 COVID-19 vaccine. The assay was immunoSEQ multiplex PCR, and TCRdb's table has in-frame clones only and misses some. Among under 70,000 clones listed, under 90% were seen once. Sequences were derived from peripheral blood, sampled on day 0 of AZD1222 vaccination. Every receptor here comes from an adult in good health. Both conserved end residues are part of each CDR3. The order of the fields is D gene, V gene, clone size, J gene, CDR3 DNA, CDR3 protein. A D gene is named only where the DNA matches it firmly. A row's size may be missing; if present it is once, few, many or a size class.

>NA|TRBV28|NA|TRBJ1-2
TGTGCCAGCAGTGAGACACTCACCTATGGCTACACCTTC
CASSETLTYGYTF
>NA|TRBV27|NA|TRBJ1-4
TGTGCCAGCAGTCGAGCGGCAGGGGCTGAAAATGAAAAACTGTTTTTT
CASSRAAGAENEKLFF
>NA|TRBV5-1|NA|TRBJ2-5
TGCGCCAGCAGCCGTGGACTCGGGGAGACCCAGTACTTC
CASSRGLGETQYF
>NA|TRBV2|NA|TRBJ2-7
TGTGCCAGCGGAATGGAGTACGAGCAGTACTTC
CASGMEYEQYF
>NA|TRBV2|NA|TRBJ1-5
TGTGCCAGCACCCGAAGAGAAGGCGCCCCTGAGCCCCAGCATTTT
CASTRREGAPEPQHF
>NA|TRBV7-2|NA|TRBJ1-6
TGTGCCAGCAGCCCAGGAGTACCGGGACGGAATAATTCACCCCTCCACTTT
CASSPGVPGRNNSPLHF
>NA|TRBV27|NA|TRBJ1-3
TGTGCCAGCAGTTTATCCCCGCACTCTGGAAACACCATATATTTT
CASSLSPHSGNTIYF
>NA|TRBV5-4|NA|TRBJ2-5
TGTGCCAGCAGTACCGGGACTCAAGAGACCCAGTACTTC
CASSTGTQETQYF
>NA|TRBV6-6|NA|TRBJ1-5
TGTGCCAGCACCCTGGGTCAGTTAAATCAGCCCCAGCATTTT
CASTLGQLNQPQHF
>NA|TRBV9|NA|TRBJ2-6
TGTGCCAGCAGCCTCCCCTCTGGGGCCAACGTCCTGACTTTC
CASSLPSGANVLTF
>TRBD1|TRBV10-1|NA|TRBJ1-5
TGCGCCAGCAGTGAGTCTGGCCGGACAGGGGGAAAGGGTCAGCCCCAGCATTTT
CASSESGRTGGKGQPQHF
>NA|TRBV7-8|NA|TRBJ1-1
TGTGCCAGCAGCTTAGATCCGAACACTGAAGCTTTCTTT
CASSLDPNTEAFF
>NA|TRBV4-3|few|TRBJ2-3
TGCGCCAGCAGCCAGAGCTCCCACGGCACAGATACGCAGTATTTT
CASSQSSHGTDTQYF
>TRBD1|TRBV23-1|NA|TRBJ1-6
TGCGCCAGCAGTACCCAACCTAGACAGGGCCCAGTCCCCTATAATTCACCCCTCCACTTT
CASSTQPRQGPVPYNSPLHF
>NA|TRBV4-3|NA|TRBJ2-3
TGCGCCAGCAGCCAAGGACTAGGCACAGATACGCAGTATTTT
CASSQGLGTDTQYF
>NA|TRBV19|NA|TRBJ1-1
TGTGCCAGTAGTTCGACCTGGGGGACTGAAGCTTTCTTT
CASSSTWGTEAFF
>NA|TRBV5-1|NA|TRBJ1-4
TGCGCCAGCAGCTTGGAGGGTTTAGGTGGTGAAAAACTGTTTTTT
CASSLEGLGGEKLFF
>NA|TRBV7-9|NA|TRBJ1-1
TGTGCCATCGTGACAGGATTGATGAACACTGAAGCTTTCTTT
CAIVTGLMNTEAFF
>NA|TRBV9|NA|TRBJ2-3
TGTGCCAGCAGCGTAGCTATTCAACCAGATACGCAGTATTTT
CASSVAIQPDTQYF
>TRBD2|TRBV4-2|NA|TRBJ2-7
TGTGCCAGCAGCCCTTCTCCGGGAGGCGAGCAGTACTTC
CASSPSPGGEQYF
>NA|TRBV7-2|once|TRBJ1-2
TGTGCCAGCAGCACGCAGGCCGGGGTCCTCCCTCGCTATGGCTACACCTTC
CASSTQAGVLPRYGYTF
>TRBD1|TRBV3-1/TRBV3-2|few|TRBJ1-2
TGTGCCAGCAGCCAAGAAGCGAGGGGGCGCACGGATGGCTACACCTTC
CASSQEARGRTDGYTF
>TRBD1|TRBV4-3|NA|TRBJ2-2
TGCGCCAGCAATAACAGGGGGCAGGCCGGGGAGCTGTTTTTT
CASNNRGQAGELFF
>NA|TRBV2|NA|TRBJ1-2
TGTGCCAGCAGTGAACGGGGGAACTATGGCTACACCTTC
CASSERGNYGYTF
>NA|TRBV18|NA|TRBJ1-5
TGTGCCAGCTCACCGGTCCCAGAGCAGCCCCAGCATTTT
CASSPVPEQPQHF
>TRBD1|TRBV5-1|NA|TRBJ1-2
TGCGCCAGCAGCTCTAACGACAGGGTGGGCGGCTACACCTTC
CASSSNDRVGGYTF
>TRBD1|TRBV10-2|NA|TRBJ1-1
TGCGCCAGCAGTGACCCCGGGACAGGGGGGGTTAGGACTGAAGCTTTCTTT
CASSDPGTGGVRTEAFF
>NA|TRBV12-3/TRBV12-4|NA|TRBJ2-3
TGTGCCAGCAGTTTAGCGGCGTATACGCAGTATTTT
CASSLAAYTQYF
>TRBD1|TRBV11-2|NA|TRBJ1-2
TGTGCCAGCAGCTACCGGGACAGGGCCTTCTATGGCTACACCTTC
CASSYRDRAFYGYTF
>NA|TRBV11-2|NA|TRBJ2-7
TGTGCCAGCAGCCCCTCCTTTGACCAGTACTTC
CASSPSFDQYF
>TRBD1|TRBV3-1/TRBV3-2|NA|TRBJ1-1
TGTGCCAGCGCGGGACAGCTGAACACTGAAGCTTTCTTT
CASAGQLNTEAFF
>NA|TRBV28|NA|TRBJ1-2
TGTGCCAGCAGTTCCCTCACGGGGGGGCATGGCTACACCTTC
CASSSLTGGHGYTF
>NA|TRBV6-5|once|TRBJ2-1
TGTGCCAGCACTCAAGACATTTCCTACAATGAGCAGTTCTTC
CASTQDISYNEQFF
>TRBD2|TRBV6-5|NA|TRBJ2-7
TGTGCCACCCATAGCGGGAGGCAAACCTACGAGCAGTACTTC
CATHSGRQTYEQYF
>TRBD2|TRBV6-5|NA|TRBJ2-7
TGTGCCAGCAGGAGACGCCGGGACTACGACCACGAGCAGTACTTC
CASRRRRDYDHEQYF
>NA|TRBV10-3|NA|TRBJ1-1
TGTGCCATCAGTGGCGTAGGGAGGAACACTGAAGCTTTCTTT
CAISGVGRNTEAFF
>NA|TRBV6-5|NA|TRBJ1-2
TGTGCCAGCAGTCGCTATTTTAACTATGGCTACACCTTC
CASSRYFNYGYTF
>NA|TRBV4-1|NA|TRBJ2-7
TGCGCCAGCAGCCACGAGACCCAGGGGAGCTACGAGCAGTACTTC
CASSHETQGSYEQYF
>TRBD1|TRBV24-1|NA|TRBJ2-5
TGTGCCACCAGTCAAGGGACAGGCCGAGAGACCCAGTACTTC
CATSQGTGRETQYF
>NA|TRBV27|NA|TRBJ1-5
TGTGCCAGCAGTTTACGAGGCAGTTATCAGCCCCAGCATTTT
CASSLRGSYQPQHF
>NA|TRBV28|NA|TRBJ1-6
TGTGCCAGCAGTTTGCCGGGCTTGGGTAATTCACCCCTCCACTTT
CASSLPGLGNSPLHF
>NA|TRBV3-1/TRBV3-2|NA|TRBJ2-2
TGTGCCAGCAGCCAAGTCAGGACCGGGGAGCTGTTTTTT
CASSQVRTGELFF
>NA|TRBV9|NA|TRBJ2-3
TGTGCCAGCAGCGTCACTAATCTGGGAGATACGCAGTATTTT
CASSVTNLGDTQYF
>NA|TRBV9|NA|TRBJ2-1
TGTGCCAGCAGCGTTCACGGCAATGAGCAGTTCTTC
CASSVHGNEQFF
>NA|TRBV5-5|once|TRBJ1-5
TGTGCCAGCAGCTTGGGGACAGATAATCAGCCCCAGCATTTT
CASSLGTDNQPQHF
>NA|TRBV14|NA|TRBJ2-6
TGTGCCAGCAGCCAAACGGGGTCTGGGGCCAACGTCCTGACTTTC
CASSQTGSGANVLTF
>TRBD1|TRBV19|NA|TRBJ1-4
TGTGCCAGTAACCTGGGACAGCTTAATGAAAAACTGTTTTTT
CASNLGQLNEKLFF
>NA|TRBV6-5|NA|TRBJ2-3
TGTGCCAGCAGTTATTGGGGGAACACAGATACGCAGTATTTT
CASSYWGNTDTQYF
>NA|TRBV28|NA|TRBJ1-4
TGTGCCAGCAGTCCCTCGGTTGGGCAGTCGGATGAAAAACTGTTTTTT
CASSPSVGQSDEKLFF
>TRBD2|TRBV5-1|NA|TRBJ2-7
TGCGCCAGCAGCTTGGAACTAGCGAGTTACGAGCAGTACTTC
CASSLELASYEQYF